A selection of T cell receptor beta chains follows, all from one sample in a study of T cell repertoires in cytomegalovirus infection. TCRdb re-derived calls from the reads in MiXCR, one entry per CDR3 protein. The table lists some 100,000 distinct CDR3 sequences, about a quarter of them singletons. Sequenced material: CD8+ T cells from PBMCs. The receptors originated from a human donor in good health (CMV status not recorded). Some clones in this sample may be carry-over from other donors' samples. Both conserved end residues are part of each CDR3. Fields, in order: clone size, V gene, D gene, J gene, CDR3 protein, CDR3 DNA. The D gene is left open where the match is weak. Size values are once, few and many counts, or a class for expanded clones, and some rows have none.

few	TRBV7-6	NA	TRBJ2-2	CASSYSGNTGELFF	TGTGCCAGCAGCTATAGCGGAAACACCGGGGAGCTGTTTTTT
few	TRBV2	TRBD1	TRBJ2-5	CASSPGQGGETQYF	TGTGCCAGCAGTCCGGGACAGGGAGGAGAGACCCAGTACTTC
NA	TRBV29-1	TRBD1	TRBJ1-2	CSVEGTANYGYTF	TGCAGCGTTGAGGGGACAGCTAACTATGGCTACACCTTC
few	TRBV28	NA	TRBJ2-7	CASRKGDHLYEQYF	TGTGCCAGCAGGAAGGGGGATCATCTCTACGAGCAGTACTTC
many	TRBV28	NA	TRBJ2-1	CASIMRSHNEQFF	TGTGCCAGCATAATGAGGTCTCACAATGAGCAGTTCTTC
many	TRBV28	TRBD1	TRBJ2-5	CASTDRGRKETQYF	TGTGCCAGTACTGACAGGGGAAGGAAAGAGACCCAGTACTTC
few	TRBV2	TRBD2	TRBJ2-2	CASTPSGGTANTGELFF	TGTGCCAGCACTCCTAGCGGGGGGACCGCGAACACCGGGGAGCTGTTTTTT
few	TRBV7-6	TRBD2	TRBJ2-4	CASSSLGSASGGALIRDIQYF	TGTGCCAGCAGCTCCCTCGGGTCTGCTAGCGGGGGGGCTCTGATTAGGGACATTCAGTACTTC
NA	TRBV5-1	NA	TRBJ2-7	CASSRDTYEQYF	TGCGCCAGCTCGCGAGATACCTACGAGCAGTACTTC
few	TRBV28	NA	TRBJ1-2	CASSLPGAYGYTF	TGTGCCAGCAGTTTGCCAGGGGCCTATGGCTACACCTTC
many	TRBV11-3	TRBD1	TRBJ2-1	CASSTVLEDRVNPHNEQFF	TGTGCCAGCAGCACGGTCCTTGAGGACAGGGTTAACCCCCACAATGAGCAGTTCTTC
few	TRBV19	NA	TRBJ1-5	CASSTDDRFDSNQPQHF	TGTGCCAGTAGTACAGACGACAGATTCGATAGCAATCAGCCCCAGCATTTT
NA	TRBV25-1	NA	TRBJ1-2	CASSEYIRGAPPDYGYTF	TGTGCCAGCAGTGAATATATTCGAGGGGCACCGCCGGACTATGGCTACACCTTC
many	TRBV30	NA	TRBJ1-5	CAWMGQGGGQPQHF	TGTGCCTGGATGGGGCAGGGTGGGGGTCAGCCCCAGCATTTT
few	TRBV12-3/TRBV12-4	NA	TRBJ2-7	CASSLASSEYEQYF	TGTGCCAGCAGTTTGGCGTCTAGCGAGTACGAGCAGTACTTC
NA	TRBV9	NA	TRBJ2-1	CTSSGSGGGPPNNEQFF	TGTACCAGCAGCGGCAGTGGTGGCGGGCCGCCAAACAATGAGCAGTTCTTC
NA	TRBV19	NA	TRBJ1-6	CASTRLRQDASSYNSPLHF	TGTGCCAGTACCCGACTTAGACAGGACGCGAGCTCCTATAATTCACCCCTCCACTTT
NA	TRBV6-5	NA	TRBJ1-2	CASSYSSDYYGYTF	TGTGCCAGCAGTTACTCCTCAGACTACTATGGCTACACCTTC
many	TRBV7-9	TRBD1	TRBJ2-7	CASSSPPGRDSRDYEQYF	TGTGCCAGCAGCTCTCCACCGGGTCGGGACAGCCGAGACTACGAGCAGTACTTC
few	TRBV7-2	TRBD2	TRBJ2-7	CASSSGLAGGVALYEQYF	TGTGCCAGCAGCTCGGGACTAGCGGGGGGGGTAGCCCTCTACGAGCAGTACTTC
few	TRBV6-1	NA	TRBJ1-5	CASSEAGFVDQPQHF	TGTGCCAGCAGTGAAGCGGGATTTGTGGATCAGCCCCAGCATTTT
many	TRBV5-1	NA	TRBJ2-7	CASSLVPGAVAEQYF	TGCGCCAGCAGCTTGGTCCCGGGAGCAGTAGCCGAGCAGTACTTC
NA	TRBV14	TRBD1	TRBJ1-1	CASSQAGTGRTEAFF	TGTGCCAGCAGCCAAGCCGGGACAGGGAGAACTGAAGCTTTCTTT
many	TRBV7-6	NA	TRBJ2-2	CASSLGRVGAGELFF	TGTGCCAGCAGCTTAGGGCGGGTTGGGGCCGGGGAGCTGTTTTTT